The present entry profiles one TCR beta chain with its context. Its antigen is undetermined. This record belongs to a study of post-analysis software for immune sequencing data. Overall study findings and caveats: Batch-matched samples strongly co-clustered by F measure. Patients had higher frequencies than controls of five TRBV segments, including TRBV5-6, TRBV5-1 and TRBV20-1. Multiple sclerosis was associated with a significant reduction in normalized Chao1 diversity relative to controls.

Germline V gives CDR1 SQVTM, CDR2 ANQGSEA. V lost 7 bases, J lost 6 bases, and 19 bases lay in between. The CDR3 covers 13 residues. Unique molecular identifiers had been added to the TCR beta cDNA libraries. Via MiXCR, TCRdb re-called the PCR reads, giving one row per CDR3 protein. The sample includes 600,000 to 700,000 distinct CDR3 sequences, approximately 59% of them seen just once. The specimen was blood. This receptor was taken from a girl between 2 and 10 years old with multiple sclerosis. V gene TRBV29-1 combines with J gene TRBJ2-7, with D unclear. The CDR3 nucleotides read TGCAGCGCCGGTCTCACCACCTACTCCGAGCAGTACTTC. This codes for CSAGLTTYSEQYF.